This record covers a single TCR beta chain. What antigen it recognizes has not been identified. A much bigger clone sits one base away, suggesting this may be a read error. From the cysteine up to the phenylalanine, the CDR3 has a length of 15 residues. Just the 45-base CDR3 DNA is kept, in frame starting at base 1. V is cut by 0 bases and J by 1 base, and the space between the germline ends is 8 bases. The germline V gene yields SGHRS for CDR1 and YFSETQ for CDR2. Sequencer: Illumina HiSeq 2000. TCR beta chain libraries were generated by multiplex PCR amplification. High-throughput sequencing was used to analyze the amplified TCR beta chain products. The public sequencing data were trimmed at Q25 with fastp and processed into clonotypes with MiXCR by TCRdb, which kept only in-frame beta chains. Each CDR3 protein gets just one entry, which takes the most common genes and DNA from the rows behind it. This sample has around 230,000 distinct CDR3 sequences in its table, and less than 40% of those were observed once. Clones ranked in the top ten supply approximately 3.6% of the sample.

This sample was included in a study of breast tumors, draining lymph nodes, adjacent tissues (dated by TCRdb to about 2016). With respect to the entire study: The study compared TCR beta repertoires across tumor, adjacent nontumor tissue and axillary lymph nodes from breast cancer patients. In human breast cancer, the study set out to assess how tumor, surrounding tissue and draining lymph node repertoires relate to one another and whether T cells might be exchanged between them. Points the paper makes about the study in general: The similarity between tumor and nontumor tissue repertoires was significantly greater in luminal-like breast cancer than in basal-like breast cancer. Tumors showed preferential V and J gene usage, and their T-cell repertoire diversity fell below that of lymph nodes yet above that of nontumor tissue. The data were considered consistent with most tumor T cells being derived from the lymph node and subsequently expanding within tumor tissue. The conclusion that tumor T cells originate in lymph nodes was framed as consistent with a hypothesis rather than directly demonstrated.

Lymph node samples were obtained from the axillary draining lymph nodes of breast cancer patients. The sequence links TRBV5-1 to TRBJ1-5; matching of 5 bases hints at TRBD1 as the D gene. The specimen was axillary lymph node tissue. This sequence originates from a female donor with breast cancer. Some clones in this sample may be carry-over from other donors' samples. The nucleotide sequence reads as follows: TGCGCCAGCAGCTTGGCAGGGATGAGCAATCAGCCCCAGCATTTT. Translation gives CASSLAGMSNQPQHF.